This T cell receptor (beta chain) was captured in a study of cytomegalovirus exposure and HLA in healthy donors. Turning to this clone: As yet, its antigen is unknown.

Researchers ran the PCR with 60 Vbeta and 13 Jbeta primers. Profiled with immunoSEQ multiplex PCR; TCRdb holds only in-frame clones, not every one. Found here are fewer than 200,000 clones, 80% to 90% of them singletons; the top ten hold about 0.76%. Points from the study as a whole: Immune exposure was documented only through CMV serostatus. In a later analysis, TCR beta V- and J-gene trimming was associated with a missense DCLRE1C variant.

The V gene end was trimmed by 6 bases and the J gene end by 7 bases; junction bases not matched to a gene: 9. Germline assignment: CDR1 MNHNS and CDR2 SASEGT. The CDR3 loop spans 15 amino acids. The chain uses TRBV6-1 and TRBJ2-1, with 10 bases identical to TRBD2. Specimen: PBMCs. The clonotype comes from a woman aged 18 to 35 in good health and CMV-seronegative. The DNA for the CDR3 is TGTGCCAGCAGCCTTACTAGCGGGAACGTGAATGAGCAGTTCTTC. Translation: CASSLTSGNVNEQFF.